There are many counts of the clone carrying this T cell receptor (beta chain). What it binds is unknown. The read terminates 3 residues before the CDR3 end, so the remaining end is supplied by the germline J gene. Caucasian heritage predominated among both patients and controls. CDR1 is GTSNPN and CDR2 is SVGIG in the germline V gene (reference sequence). V dropped 4 bases and J dropped 4 bases, with 13 bases sitting between them. The CDR3 length is 13 residues. This record comes from a study of T cell clonality in common variable immunodeficiency. Study-wide results and limits: The cause of increased CVID clonality remains unclear without subpopulation sequencing. Compared with controls, CVID subjects had fewer shared TCRbeta clones. Patient heterogeneity in the CVID cohort limited correlations between repertoire features and clinical complications.

The method was immunoSEQ multiplex PCR; TCRdb's version includes in-frame clones alone and lacks a portion of them. This sample carries about 52,000 clones, none of them present only once. The origin of this receptor is a person aged 18-69 years in good health. Sequenced material: peripheral blood mononuclear cells. The chain carries TRBV30 and TRBJ1-2, with TRBD1 as a possible D gene (5 bases). The CDR3 region is CAWTARVVYGYTF. The covered CDR3 bases are TGTGCCTGGACCGCCAGGGTTGTCTATGGC. Together with reference TRBV30 and TRBJ1-2, the CDR3 gives the full variable domain: SQTIHQWPATLVQPVGSPLSLECTVEGTSNPNLYWYRQAAGRGLQLLFYSVGIGQISSEVPQNLSASRPQDRQFILSSKKLLLSDSGFYLCAWTARVVYGYTFGSGTRLTVV.